The sequence of this T cell receptor beta chain was determined in a study of beta chain features in type 1 diabetes. Study-wide context: Examination of sorted cells across all samples involved about 99 million cells.

As regards this clone: Antigen specificity is unknown.

Investigators reverse transcribed all isolated RNA, so they sequenced expressed TCRB transcripts. Profiled with immunoSEQ multiplex PCR; TCRdb holds only in-frame clones, not every one. The sample holds 680,000 or so clones; around 16% are singletons and the top ten take about 0.097%. Study results and caveats: The study found that naive, central memory and Treg TCRB repertoires appeared more similar in patients than in healthy donors. People with Type 1 diabetes carried modestly yet significantly shorter TCRB CDR3s in all four CD4+ subsets.

The ends lost 4 bases at V and 2 bases at J; junction bases unmatched: 7. Germline V gene sequence: CDR1 SGHRS, CDR2 YFSETQ. CDR3 length: 17 amino acids. Blood was collected once per donor into heparin, averaging approximately 0.11 L. The V and J genes are TRBV5-1 and TRBJ2-3, with 13 bases matching TRBD2. Sequenced material: naive CD4+ T cells from blood. The receptor was derived from a man aged 18-30 years in good health. In DNA, the CDR3 is TGCGCCAGCAGCCAGCGGACTAGCGGGAGTCCCACAGATACGCAGTATTTT. Translated: CASSQRTSGSPTDTQYF.